This TCR beta chain was sequenced in a study of vaccination effects on CD4 cells after COVID-19. Study-level background: BNT162b2 vaccine or mRNA-1273 vaccine was given to participants in two doses. Study-level results: Clones from infection and from vaccination both contracted markedly late after vaccination.

Pools of viral peptides were used by the ViraFEST assay to expand antigen-specific CD4+ T cells ahead of sequencing. Following a 10-day culture, CD4+ T cells were purified. Vaccinated participants had no history of SARS-CoV-2 infection and tested negative for nucleocapsid antibodies. IL-2 medium supplanted half the medium on days 3 and 7. The CDR3 has 12 amino acids. Germline V gene lookup returns CDR1 SGHTA and CDR2 FQGTGA. The V end was cut by 5 bases, the J end by 12 bases, with 17 bases between. Comments on this clone: The antigen remains undetermined.

Only in-frame clones appear in the TCRdb table, and some are missing; sequencing was by immunoSEQ multiplex PCR. The table records 20,000 to 25,000 clones, over 65% of them present only once. Specimen: CD4+ T cells from PBMCs cultured with HCoV-NL63 spike peptides, collected before COVID-19 vaccination. The sequence derives from a human donor who received a COVID-19 vaccine. The chain employs TRBV7-3 and TRBJ2-7; no reliable D call. CDR3 residues: CASSPTSGSRYF. CDR3 bases: TGTGCCAGCAGCCCTACCTCGGGCAGCCGGTACTTC.